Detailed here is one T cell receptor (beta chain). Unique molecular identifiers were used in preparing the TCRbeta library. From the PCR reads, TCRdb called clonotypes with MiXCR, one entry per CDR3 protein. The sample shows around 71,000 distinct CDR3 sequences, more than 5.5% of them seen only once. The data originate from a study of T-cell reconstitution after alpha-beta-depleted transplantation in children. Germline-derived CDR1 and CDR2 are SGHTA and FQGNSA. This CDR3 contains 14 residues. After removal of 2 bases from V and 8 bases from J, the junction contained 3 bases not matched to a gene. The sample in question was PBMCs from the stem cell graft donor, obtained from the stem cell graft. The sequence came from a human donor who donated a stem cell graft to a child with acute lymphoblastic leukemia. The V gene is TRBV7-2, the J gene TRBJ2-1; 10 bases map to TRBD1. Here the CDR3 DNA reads TGTGCCAGCAGCTTACTGGACAGGGGGGATGAGCAGTTCTTC. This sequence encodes CASSLLDRGDEQFF.